This T cell receptor (beta chain) was sequenced for a study of OX40 agonist ivuxolimab in advanced cancers. This clone was counted a few times. Distinct nucleotide sequences in the sample also encode this CDR3. The protocol was immunoSEQ multiplex PCR, while the TCRdb copy is restricted to in-frame clones and leaves out a portion. The repertoire holds approximately 70,000 clones, with about nine tenths as singletons. The sequence was obtained from an adult with an advanced solid tumor such as melanoma, head and neck, liver or kidney cancer. The sequencing used CD4+ or CD8+ T cells sorted from blood, collected in a trial of the OX40 agonist ivuxolimab.

Written as DNA, the CDR3 is TGTGCCAGCAGTTGGGGCGTGGATCAGCCCCAGCATTTT. It is translated as CASSWGVDQPQHF. The chain combines TRBV27 with TRBJ1-5; D might be TRBD1 (5 bases). Germline assignment: CDR1 MNHEY and CDR2 SMNVEV (reference sequence). Between the trimmed V and J ends, which lost 4 bases and 5 bases, there was a span of 9 bases. The CDR3 extends over 13 amino acids.